The rows below give T cell receptor beta chains drawn from one sample of a study of T cell changes during pregnancy in multiple sclerosis. Sequencing used immunoSEQ multiplex PCR; TCRdb keeps in-frame clones, though not all of them. The table includes 30,000 to 45,000 clones, more than 85% detected once. The sequenced sample was CD8+ T cells from peripheral blood mononuclear cells, obtained before pregnancy. Every receptor here comes from a female donor with multiple sclerosis, enrolled in a pregnancy study. Each CDR3 is given with its conserved first and last residue. Each record gives: V gene, J gene, CDR3 length, clone size, D gene, CDR3 protein, CDR3 DNA. The D gene is left open where the match is weak. Clone size is not always given. Where it is, it says once, few, many or a class for expanded clones.

>TRBV5-6|TRBJ2-7|13|NA|TRBD1
CASSSGTGGEQYF
TGTGCCAGCAGTTCCGGGACAGGGGGCGAGCAGTACTTC
>TRBV14|TRBJ2-7|13|NA|NA
CASSLSTGTEQYF
TGTGCCAGCAGCCTGTCAACAGGGACCGAGCAGTACTTC
>TRBV6-1|TRBJ1-4|14|NA|NA
CASSGDLGGEKLFF
TGTGCCAGCAGTGGGGATCTCGGAGGGGAAAAACTGTTTTTT
>TRBV2|TRBJ2-7|13|NA|NA
CASSEFLSYEQYF
TGTGCCAGCAGTGAGTTTCTCTCCTACGAGCAGTACTTC
>TRBV4-2|TRBJ2-7|14|NA|NA
CASSQEPGDYEQYF
TGTGCCAGCAGCCAAGAGCCAGGGGATTACGAGCAGTACTTC
>TRBV2|TRBJ1-1|14|NA|NA
CASRLVGAETEAFF
TGTGCCAGCCGCTTAGTGGGGGCGGAGACTGAAGCTTTCTTT
>TRBV9|TRBJ1-2|16|NA|NA
CASSAFSGQGIYGYTF
TGTGCCAGCAGCGCTTTCTCAGGGCAGGGGATCTATGGCTACACCTTC
>TRBV10-3|TRBJ1-2|15|NA|NA
CAINGGSGKSYGYTF
TGTGCCATCAACGGAGGGTCGGGGAAGTCCTATGGCTACACCTTC
>TRBV6-5|TRBJ1-1|14|NA|NA
CASSYSEEPAEAFF
TGTGCCAGCAGTTACTCGGAGGAACCAGCCGAAGCTTTCTTT
>TRBV27|TRBJ2-3|14|NA|TRBD2
CASTGLGVTDTQYF
TGTGCCAGCACGGGACTAGGTGTCACAGATACGCAGTATTTT
>TRBV19|TRBJ1-3|17|NA|TRBD1
CASSTTGTADSGNTIYF
TGTGCCAGTAGTACAACCGGGACAGCGGACTCTGGAAACACCATATATTTT
>TRBV6-5|TRBJ1-3|15|NA|NA
CASSYDDGSGNTIYF
TGTGCCAGCAGTTATGACGACGGGTCTGGAAACACCATATATTTT
>TRBV28|TRBJ2-1|14|NA|TRBD1
CASSWTGVGNEQFF
TGTGCCAGCAGTTGGACAGGCGTGGGGAATGAGCAGTTCTTC
>TRBV27|TRBJ1-2|15|NA|TRBD1
CASSPTQTGSYGYTF
TGTGCCAGCAGTCCGACCCAGACAGGGAGCTATGGCTACACCTTC
>TRBV11-2|TRBJ2-1|16|NA|NA
CASSSLAQIPHNEQFF
TGTGCCAGCAGTTCGCTAGCGCAGATCCCACACAATGAGCAGTTCTTC
>TRBV15|TRBJ2-7|15|NA|TRBD2
CATSSLTSGHYEQYF
TGTGCCACCAGCAGCCTTACTAGCGGGCATTACGAGCAGTACTTC
>TRBV28|TRBJ2-6|17|NA|NA
CASRTLDSSSGANVLTF
TGTGCCAGCAGGACCCTCGACAGTAGCTCTGGGGCCAACGTCCTGACTTTC
>TRBV29-1|TRBJ2-2|13|NA|TRBD1
CSVGTVDTGELFF
TGCAGCGTGGGGACAGTCGACACCGGGGAGCTGTTTTTT
>TRBV28|TRBJ1-2|14|NA|TRBD1
CASSGEDRYYGYTF
TGTGCCAGCAGTGGCGAGGACAGGTACTATGGCTACACCTTC
>TRBV27|TRBJ1-1|11|NA|NA
CAVQGNTEAFF
TGTGCCGTCCAGGGGAACACTGAAGCTTTCTTT
>TRBV21-1|TRBJ2-6|14|once|NA
CASSKAEGANVLTF
TGTGCCAGCAGCAAAGCAGAGGGAGCCAACGTCCTGACTTTC
>TRBV4-1|TRBJ2-1|15|NA|TRBD1
CASSQDRQGYNEQFF
TGCGCCAGCAGCCAAGATCGACAGGGGTACAATGAGCAGTTCTTC
>TRBV28|TRBJ1-3|12|NA|NA
CASSLFSGNIYF
TGTGCCAGCAGTTTATTCTCCGGGAACATATATTTT
>TRBV13|TRBJ2-7|11|NA|NA
CASSFTYEQYF
TGTGCCAGCAGCTTCACCTACGAGCAGTACTTC
>TRBV19|TRBJ2-3|15|NA|NA
CATRTGSRGTDTQYF
TGTGCCACACGCACAGGGAGCAGGGGCACAGATACGCAGTATTTT
>TRBV5-1|TRBJ1-1|14|few|NA
CASSTYAGDTEAFF
TGCGCCAGCAGCACCTACGCGGGGGACACTGAAGCTTTCTTT
>TRBV19|TRBJ2-2|14|NA|NA
CASSPIRDTGELFF
TGTGCCAGTAGTCCCATCAGGGATACCGGGGAGCTGTTTTTT
>TRBV27|TRBJ2-7|11|NA|NA
CASSYGYEQYF
TGTGCCAGCAGTTACGGTTACGAGCAGTACTTC
>TRBV9|TRBJ2-1|15|NA|NA
CASSVVAGPSNEQFF
TGTGCCAGCAGCGTAGTAGCAGGGCCCTCCAATGAGCAGTTCTTC
>TRBV27|TRBJ1-2|18|NA|NA
CASSLALPPSTTIHGYTF
TGTGCCAGCAGTTTAGCCCTTCCACCGTCAACGACTATCCATGGCTACACCTTC